The rows below give T cell receptor beta chains drawn from one sample of a study of blood T cell repertoires in COVID-19. Repertoires were generated with immunoSEQ multiplex PCR, while TCRdb's copy carries only in-frame clones and drops some. Among 200,000 to 250,000 clones listed, approximately 83% were seen once. Sequences were obtained from peripheral blood. Receptors originate from a man aged 80 or over with acute or convalescent COVID-19. Both conserved end residues are part of each CDR3. A D gene is named only where the DNA matches it firmly. Size is omitted from some rows. Given values are once, few, many or a class for expanded clones.

D gene: TRBD2; CDR3 length: 16; clone size: .; J gene: TRBJ2-1; V gene: TRBV2; CDR3 protein: CASSGSASGRVNEQFF; CDR3 DNA: TGTGCCAGCAGTGGGTCGGCTAGCGGGAGGGTCAATGAGCAGTTCTTC
D gene: TRBD1; CDR3 length: 16; clone size: .; J gene: TRBJ1-6; V gene: TRBV19; CDR3 protein: CASSFWGQGFGSPLHF; CDR3 DNA: TGTGCCAGTAGTTTTTGGGGACAGGGGTTTGGTTCACCCCTCCACTTT
D gene: TRBD1; CDR3 length: 19; clone size: .; J gene: TRBJ2-1; V gene: TRBV14; CDR3 protein: CASSQRRDRGRTDKNEQFF; CDR3 DNA: TGTGCCAGCAGCCAGCGCCGGGACAGGGGGCGGACGGATAAGAATGAGCAGTTCTTC
D gene: TRBD1; CDR3 length: 12; clone size: .; J gene: TRBJ1-3; V gene: TRBV5-1; CDR3 protein: CASQGVGNTIYF; CDR3 DNA: TGCGCCAGTCAGGGGGTAGGAAACACCATATATTTT
D gene: TRBD1; CDR3 length: 13; clone size: .; J gene: TRBJ1-5; V gene: TRBV12-3/TRBV12-4; CDR3 protein: CASSSQGNQPQHF; CDR3 DNA: TGTGCCAGCAGTTCACAGGGGAATCAGCCCCAGCATTTT
D gene: .; CDR3 length: 17; clone size: .; J gene: TRBJ2-3; V gene: TRBV27; CDR3 protein: CASSLEGWGLSTDTQYF; CDR3 DNA: TGTGCCAGCAGTTTGGAGGGTTGGGGCCTTAGCACAGATACGCAGTATTTT
D gene: TRBD1; CDR3 length: 16; clone size: once; J gene: TRBJ1-2; V gene: TRBV15; CDR3 protein: CATSRRGAGGNYGYTF; CDR3 DNA: TGTGCCACCAGCAGAAGAGGGGCAGGGGGTAACTATGGCTACACCTTC
D gene: TRBD1; CDR3 length: 15; clone size: .; J gene: TRBJ1-4; V gene: TRBV7-9; CDR3 protein: CASSPGGTANEKLFF; CDR3 DNA: TGTGCCAGCAGCCCAGGGGGGACAGCTAATGAAAAACTGTTTTTT
D gene: .; CDR3 length: 14; clone size: .; J gene: TRBJ2-1; V gene: TRBV19; CDR3 protein: CASRAGSLGNEQFF; CDR3 DNA: TGTGCCAGTAGGGCGGGATCACTGGGTAATGAGCAGTTCTTC
D gene: .; CDR3 length: 15; clone size: .; J gene: TRBJ1-2; V gene: TRBV6-5; CDR3 protein: CASSKVGQSGGGYTF; CDR3 DNA: TGTGCCAGCAGCAAGGTTGGGCAGTCGGGAGGAGGCTACACCTTC
D gene: .; CDR3 length: 17; clone size: .; J gene: TRBJ1-6; V gene: TRBV9; CDR3 protein: CASSVGQNYPYNSPLHF; CDR3 DNA: TGTGCCAGCAGCGTAGGGCAGAACTATCCCTATAATTCACCCCTCCACTTT
D gene: .; CDR3 length: 13; clone size: .; J gene: TRBJ2-1; V gene: TRBV14; CDR3 protein: CASSQDLAREQFF; CDR3 DNA: TGTGCCAGCAGCCAAGATCTGGCTCGTGAGCAGTTCTTC
D gene: TRBD2; CDR3 length: 16; clone size: .; J gene: TRBJ2-1; V gene: TRBV19; CDR3 protein: CASSMRLAVQIEGQFF; CDR3 DNA: TGTGCCAGTAGTATGAGACTAGCGGTCCAAATCGAGGGGCAGTTCTTC
D gene: .; CDR3 length: 11; clone size: .; J gene: TRBJ1-3; V gene: TRBV28; CDR3 protein: CASSWRNTIYF; CDR3 DNA: TGTGCCAGCAGTTGGAGGAACACCATATATTTT
D gene: TRBD1; CDR3 length: 15; clone size: .; J gene: TRBJ1-3; V gene: TRBV9; CDR3 protein: CASGNRGQRGNTIYF; CDR3 DNA: TGTGCCAGCGGGAACAGGGGGCAGAGGGGAAACACCATATATTTT
D gene: TRBD1; CDR3 length: 14; clone size: .; J gene: TRBJ2-1; V gene: TRBV6-5; CDR3 protein: CASLPGGSYNEQFF; CDR3 DNA: TGTGCCAGCCTCCCAGGGGGAAGCTACAATGAGCAGTTCTTC
D gene: .; CDR3 length: 15; clone size: .; J gene: TRBJ2-3; V gene: TRBV18; CDR3 protein: CASSPQGQFTDTQYF; CDR3 DNA: TGTGCCAGCTCACCACAAGGACAGTTCACAGATACGCAGTATTTT
D gene: .; CDR3 length: 14; clone size: .; J gene: TRBJ2-7; V gene: TRBV5-1; CDR3 protein: CASSPGTPIYEQYF; CDR3 DNA: TGCGCCAGCAGCCCCGGGACACCAATCTACGAGCAGTACTTC
D gene: TRBD1; CDR3 length: 15; clone size: .; J gene: TRBJ1-6; V gene: TRBV2; CDR3 protein: CASKGQSDVNSPLHF; CDR3 DNA: TGTGCCAGCAAGGGACAGTCTGATGTTAATTCACCCCTCCACTTT
D gene: .; CDR3 length: 13; clone size: .; J gene: TRBJ1-1; V gene: TRBV18; CDR3 protein: CASSPTVNTEAFF; CDR3 DNA: TGTGCCAGCTCACCGACAGTGAACACTGAAGCTTTCTTT
D gene: .; CDR3 length: 14; clone size: .; J gene: TRBJ2-7; V gene: TRBV7-8; CDR3 protein: CASSLDNRAYEQYF; CDR3 DNA: TGTGCCAGCAGCTTAGACAACAGGGCCTACGAGCAGTACTTC
D gene: TRBD2; CDR3 length: 16; clone size: .; J gene: TRBJ2-7; V gene: TRBV7-9; CDR3 protein: CASSSDGRGYRHEQYF; CDR3 DNA: TGTGCCAGCAGCTCAGACGGGAGGGGTTATAGGCACGAGCAGTACTTC